Each of the 19 T cell receptor beta chains below was sequenced from the same sample in a study of T cell responses to AZD1222 COVID-19 vaccine. Produced via immunoSEQ multiplex PCR; TCRdb's table is partial and in-frame only. Seen here are about 150,000 clones, more than 85% observed once, and the top ten hold more than 1.2%. This material consisted of peripheral blood, taken on day 0 of AZD1222 vaccination. The source of these receptors is an adult in good health.

The rearrangement uses TRBV27 and TRBJ2-7; 10 bases fit TRBD2. The CDR3 extends over 17 amino acids. V shed 7 bases and J 0 bases; nucleotides not matched to a gene: 12. CDR1 is MNHEY and CDR2 is SMNVEV in the germline V gene (reference sequence). The CDR3 protein is CASKRTSGFIDSYEQYF. The CDR3 nucleotides read TGTGCCAGCAAACGGACTAGCGGTTTCATAGACTCCTACGAGCAGTACTTC.

This clone occurred once. V and J are TRBV7-2 and TRBJ2-2; D gene unclear. The V gene lost 0 bases and the J gene lost 2 bases, with 13 bases spanning the gap. The CDR3 consists of 17 residues. Germline CDR1 reads SGHTA; CDR2 reads FQGNSA. The CDR3 loop is CASSLALPTQNTGELFF. CDR3 DNA sequence: TGTGCCAGCAGCTTAGCGCTACCAACACAAAACACCGGGGAGCTGTTTTTT.

The chain links TRBV5-1 to TRBJ1-2, with a weak D call TRBD1 (5 bases). Trimming took off 2 bases at V and 3 bases at J, with 11 bases between the two ends. The CDR3 covers 14 residues. Germline CDR1 and CDR2: SGHRS and YFSETQ. CDR3 sequence: CASSLGSGHYGYTF. In DNA form, the CDR3 reads TGCGCCAGCAGCTTAGGATCGGGACACTATGGCTACACCTTC.

The chain joins TRBV7-9 to TRBJ2-3; 11 bases line up with TRBD2. Germline CDR1 is SEHNR and CDR2 is FQNEAQ (reference sequence). The junction had 4 bases not matched to a gene; V was cut back by 5 bases and J by 3 bases. The CDR3 loop spans 15 amino acids. CDR3 in amino acids: CASSLGLAGTDTQYF. The CDR3, as DNA: TGTGCCAGCAGCCTTGGACTAGCGGGTACAGATACGCAGTATTTT.

The chain links TRBV4-3 to TRBJ2-3; TRBD2 agrees at 12 bases. Per the germline V gene, CDR1 is LGHNA and CDR2 is YSLEER. The CDR3 extends over 16 amino acids. Trimming took 2 bases from V and 4 from J; bases not matched to a gene: 4. The CDR3 sequence is CASSQLTSGGSDTQYF. The CDR3 coding sequence is TGCGCCAGCAGCCAACTGACTAGCGGGGGTTCAGATACGCAGTATTTT.

The chain combines TRBV7-8 with TRBJ1-3, with a tentative D call TRBD1 (6 bases). Germline V lookup: CDR1 SGHVS, CDR2 FQNEAQ. The CDR3 runs to 13 residues. Between the trimmed V and J ends, which lost 5 bases and 8 bases, there was a span of 13 bases. The CDR3 bases are TGTGCCAGCAGCCCAGGGGTCAGTGACACCATATATTTT. Amino acid sequence: CASSPGVSDTIYF.

The V gene is TRBV19, the J gene TRBJ1-5; D ambiguous. V was clipped by 7 bases and J by 3 bases, with 13 bases between them. The CDR3 consists of 14 residues. CDR1 is LNHDA and CDR2 is SQIVND in the germline V gene (reference sequence). The CDR3 region is CASTRMDYNQPQHF. The CDR3 DNA follows: TGTGCCAGTACCCGGATGGACTACAATCAGCCCCAGCATTTT.

This sequence joins TRBV5-1 and TRBJ2-7, with TRBD1 matching 9 bases. Germline CDR1 is SGHRS and CDR2 is YFSETQ. CDR3 length: 15 residues. The trim removed 4 bases at V and 3 bases at J, leaving 8 bases unmatched. CDR3 in DNA: TGCGCCAGCAGCACGACAGGGGGAGTTGTCTACGAGCAGTACTTC. Protein product: CASSTTGGVVYEQYF.

This chain links TRBV7-9 with TRBJ1-2; 7 nucleotides agree with TRBD1. The germline gives CDR1 SEHNR, CDR2 FQNEAQ (reference sequence). V lost 5 bases, J lost 4 bases, and 7 bases stayed unmatched. The CDR3 spans 14 residues. The CDR3 sequence: CASSPRQGSYGYTF. The CDR3 DNA is TGTGCCAGCAGCCCTAGACAGGGAAGCTATGGCTACACCTTC.

The V gene is TRBV3-1 (or the pseudogene TRBV3-2), the J gene TRBJ2-4, with 11 bases that match TRBD1. The trim removed 3 bases at V and 6 bases at J, leaving 7 bases unmatched. The CDR3 length is 16 residues. Per the germline V gene, CDR1 is LGHDT and CDR2 is YNNKEL (reference sequence). In DNA form, the CDR3 reads TGTGCCAGCAGCCACGTGGGACAGGGGGTCGGAAACATTCAGTACTTC. This gives the protein CASSHVGQGVGNIQYF.

The chain combines TRBV25-1 with TRBJ2-1; perhaps TRBD1 as D (5 bases). The ends were cut back, 0 bases at V and 7 bases at J, with 16 bases in the middle. The germline V gene has CDR1 MGHDK and CDR2 SYGVNS. This CDR3 is 16 amino acids long. Here the CDR3 reads CASSEYDHPRQNEQFF. The CDR3 region has the DNA TGTGCCAGCAGTGAATATGATCATCCTAGACAGAATGAGCAGTTCTTC.

The chain couples TRBV2 to TRBJ2-3; 9 bases are a match to TRBD1. J was trimmed by 2 bases and V by 8 bases; bases with no gene match: 11. The CDR3 spans 16 residues. The germline gives CDR1 SNHLY, CDR2 FYNNEI. The DNA of the CDR3 is TGTGCCAGCGGGGAGGGACAGGGACAAGTCACAGATACGCAGTATTTT. It codes for CASGEGQGQVTDTQYF.

The chain joins TRBV25-1 to TRBJ1-1; D is unclear. This CDR3 spans 14 amino acids. Germline V gene sequence: CDR1 MGHDK, CDR2 SYGVNS. Trimming cost V 4 bases and J 4 bases, with 13 bases left between them. The CDR3 here is CASSGWGAVTEAFF. The CDR3 DNA is TGTGCCAGCAGTGGTTGGGGAGCGGTCACTGAAGCTTTCTTT.

This clone has just one count. The V call is TRBV11-3, the J call TRBJ1-6, with a tentative D call TRBD1 (6 bases). From germline, CDR1 is SGHNT and CDR2 YENEEA. The CDR3 totals 15 residues. Between the trimmed V and J ends, which lost 1 base and 6 bases, there was a span of 10 bases. In nucleotides, the CDR3 is TGTGCCAGCAGCTTAGGAGGGGGTAGTAATTCACCCCTCCACTTT. Its translation is CASSLGGGSNSPLHF.

The genes are TRBV27 and TRBJ1-3; 8 bases fit TRBD1. Germline V gene sequence: CDR1 MNHEY, CDR2 SMNVEV (reference sequence). The ends lost 7 bases at V and 0 bases at J; junction bases unmatched: 8. This CDR3 has 16 residues. CDR3 region: CASTAGTGYSGNTIYF. The CDR3 coding sequence is TGTGCCAGCACTGCCGGGACAGGATACTCTGGAAACACCATATATTTT.

The V gene is TRBV11-3, the J gene TRBJ2-7, with 8 nucleotides matching TRBD2. Germline values: CDR1 SGHNT, CDR2 YENEEA. V lost 1 base to trimming and J lost 1 base; unmatched junction nucleotides: 6. The CDR3 is 16 residues long. This CDR3 reads CASSLGGSGGSYEQYF. Written as DNA, the CDR3 is TGTGCCAGCAGCTTAGGGGGGAGCGGGGGATCCTACGAGCAGTACTTC.

The chain links TRBV9 to TRBJ2-1; D call uncertain. The CDR3 length is 12 residues. The V gene's germline CDR1 is SGDLS and CDR2 YYNGEE. Between the trimmed V and J ends, which lost 0 bases and 7 bases, there was a span of 5 bases. For the CDR3, the DNA is TGTGCCAGCAGCGTAGTTTTTAATGAGCAGTTCTTC. Translating gives CASSVVFNEQFF.

The count of this clone is one. The J gene is TRBJ2-3, the V gene TRBV10-3; 10 bases map to TRBD2. CDR3 length: 14 residues. V was clipped by 4 bases and J by 8 bases; unmatched bases: 6. Germline CDR1 reads ENHRY; CDR2 reads SYGVKD. CDR3 bases: TGTGCCATCAGTGCAGCGGGAGGGGAGGGTACGCAGTATTTT. Amino acids: CAISAAGGEGTQYF.

V usage is TRBV7-9 and J usage is TRBJ2-1; D is undetermined. The germline gives CDR1 SEHNR, CDR2 FQNEAQ (reference sequence). Between the trimmed V and J ends, which lost 1 base and 3 bases, there was a span of 13 bases. The CDR3 runs to 16 residues. In nucleotides, the CDR3 is TGTGCCAGCAGCTTAGTATCCGAGACGAACTACAATGAGCAGTTCTTC. Protein sequence: CASSLVSETNYNEQFF.